These 21 T cell receptor beta chains came from one sample sequenced in a study of blood T cell repertoires in COVID-19. Method: immunoSEQ multiplex PCR; TCRdb's copy keeps in-frame clones and lacks some. Of roughly 55,000 clones in the sample, almost 80% are singletons; the top ten hold approximately 3%. Sequenced input: peripheral blood. These receptor sequences come from a man between 60 and 75 years old with acute or convalescent COVID-19.

The J gene is TRBJ2-1, the V gene TRBV4-1, with 8 nucleotides matching TRBD2. CDR3 length equals 15 residues. Trimming removed 4 bases from V and 0 bases from J; junction bases left unmatched: 2. Germline CDR1 reads MGHRA; CDR2 reads YSYEKL. The CDR3 bases are TGCGCCAGCAGCCCGGGGGGGAGCTCCTACAATGAGCAGTTCTTC. This codes for CASSPGGSSYNEQFF.

The chain carries TRBV24-1 and TRBJ1-2; D is possibly TRBD1 (5 bases). The CDR3 is 13 amino acids. Germline V gene sequence: CDR1 KGHDR, CDR2 SFDVKD. V lost 9 bases and J 0 bases, leaving 10 bases between the germline ends. The chain's CDR3 is CATSGGANYGYTF. CDR3 DNA: TGTGCCACCTCCGGGGGGGCTAACTATGGCTACACCTTC.

The V gene is TRBV12-5, the J gene TRBJ2-1; 12 bases match TRBD2. Germline V gene lookup returns CDR1 LGHNT and CDR2 FRNRAP. V lost 6 bases, J lost 4 bases, and 7 bases stayed unmatched. The CDR3 totals 16 residues. CDR3 nucleotides: TGTGCTAGTGGCCCCGCCCTAGCGGGGGGGTACAATGAGCAGTTCTTC. It specifies CASGPALAGGYNEQFF.

This rearrangement joins TRBV7-2 to TRBJ2-3, with D unclear. This CDR3 spans 17 amino acids. V lost 1 base and J 0 bases, leaving 14 bases between the germline ends. Germline CDR1 is SGHTA and CDR2 is FQGNSA. DNA of the CDR3: TGTGCCAGCAGCTTAGGATATTTGCGGAAAAGCACAGATACGCAGTATTTT. Its translation is CASSLGYLRKSTDTQYF. The complete variable domain, with remaining parts taken from reference TRBV7-2 and TRBJ2-3, reads GAGVSQSPSNKVTEKGKDVELRCDPISGHTALYWYRQSLGQGLEFLIYFQGNSAPDKSGLPSDRFSAERTGGSVSTLTIQRTQQEDSAVYLCASSLGYLRKSTDTQYFGPGTRLTVL.

This clone was seen a handful of times. The V gene is TRBV6-5, the J gene TRBJ2-7; D unresolved. Deletions cut 7 bases from V and 3 bases from J, with 19 bases between. CDR3 length: 15 residues. In germline, CDR1 is MNHEY, CDR2 SVGAGI. The CDR3 DNA sequence: TGTGCCAGCAACCTTCGACGGGTCAGCAACTACGAGCAGTACTTC. It encodes CASNLRRVSNYEQYF.

V is TRBV12-3 or TRBV12-4 and J is TRBJ1-3; D possibly corresponds to TRBD1 (6 bases). With 5 bases removed from V and 6 bases from J, the gap between germline ends came to 11 bases. The CDR3 runs to 13 residues. This CDR3 is CASSPGQLNTIYF. The DNA for the CDR3 is TGTGCCAGCAGTCCCGGACAGTTAAACACCATATATTTT.

This sequence joins TRBV4-2 and TRBJ1-2; the match to TRBD1 covers 12 bases. The CDR3 consists of 19 residues. With V trimmed by 0 bases and J by 7 bases, 15 bases remained unmatched. The germline V gene encodes CDR1 LGHNA and CDR2 YNFKEQ. The CDR3 is CASSQDPIGRGTGGPGYTF. The DNA of the CDR3 is TGTGCCAGCAGCCAAGACCCCATTGGGAGGGGGACAGGGGGCCCTGGCTACACCTTC.

The CDR3 loop is CASSLGVGAGVDTEAFF. As DNA, the CDR3 is TGCGCCAGCAGCTTGGGGGTTGGGGCTGGTGTGGACACTGAAGCTTTCTTT. The chain links TRBV5-1 to TRBJ1-1; a possible D gene is TRBD1 (5 bases). Germline V gene lookup returns CDR1 SGHRS and CDR2 YFSETQ. V lost 0 bases and J 3 bases, leaving 18 bases between the germline ends. CDR3 size: 17 residues. Drawing the rest from reference TRBV5-1 and TRBJ1-1, the complete variable domain is KAGVTQTPRYLIKTRGQQVTLSCSPISGHRSVSWYQQTPGQGLQFLFEYFSETQRNKGNFPGRFSGRQFSNSRSEMNVSTLELGDSALYLCASSLGVGAGVDTEAFFGQGTRLTVV.

This rearrangement joins TRBV27 to TRBJ2-2, with a possible D match to TRBD2 (7 bases). The CDR3 runs to 15 residues. V dropped 6 bases and J dropped 2 bases, with 13 bases sitting between them. Germline CDR1 MNHEY, CDR2 SMNVEV (reference sequence). CDR3 loop: CASSLGGGNTGELFF. The CDR3 nucleotides read TGTGCCAGCAGCTTGGGGGGGGGCAACACCGGGGAGCTGTTTTTT.

The chain carries TRBV6-1 and TRBJ1-2, with 9 nucleotides matching TRBD1. The CDR3 loop spans 15 amino acids. Germline-derived CDR1 and CDR2 are MNHNS and SASEGT. The V segment lost 2 bases and the J segment 5 bases; nucleotides outside the gene matches: 6. CDR3 DNA sequence: TGTGCCAGCAGTGAAACAGGGGGCTACCAGTATGGCTACACCTTC. Protein product: CASSETGGYQYGYTF.

The chain couples TRBV27 to TRBJ2-7; tentatively, D is TRBD1 (7 bases). Germline V gene data show CDR1 as MNHEY and CDR2 as SMNVEV (reference sequence). Trimming left V 6 bases short and J 6 bases short, with 15 bases between. The CDR3 is made up of 13 amino acids. The CDR3 coding sequence is TGTGCCAGCAGGGCAGGGGGGTTACTCGAGCAGTACTTC. Its translation is CASRAGGLLEQYF.

The chain combines TRBV7-9 with TRBJ1-4, with 7 bases aligning to TRBD1. The germline V gene has CDR1 SEHNR and CDR2 FQNEAQ (reference sequence). V was pared by 4 bases and J by 4 bases, with 9 bases of the junction left unmatched. The length of the CDR3 is 16 residues. The CDR3 region is CASSSIPGGINEKLFF. The DNA for the CDR3 is TGTGCCAGCAGCTCCATCCCAGGGGGGATTAATGAAAAACTGTTTTTT.

The genes are TRBV2 and TRBJ2-2; 8 nucleotides align to TRBD2. After removal of 4 bases from V and 1 base from J, the junction contained 5 bases not matched to a gene. The CDR3 is made up of 16 amino acids. Germline loops: CDR1 SNHLY, CDR2 FYNNEI. CDR3 loop: CASSVRSGRNTGELFF. The CDR3, as DNA: TGTGCCAGCAGTGTAAGGAGCGGGAGGAACACCGGGGAGCTGTTTTTT.

The chain is built from TRBV29-1 and TRBJ1-2, with D hard to call. V was pared by 1 base and J by 10 bases, with 13 bases between. CDR1 and CDR2 (germline): SQVTM, ANQGSEA. This CDR3 is built from 12 residues. Here the CDR3 DNA reads TGCAGCGTTGAAGTAGTGAGGGAAGTCTACACCTTC. Residues: CSVEVVREVYTF.

V and J are TRBV4-1 and TRBJ2-6; 8 bases agree with TRBD1. The CDR3 loop spans 20 amino acids. V was pared by 3 bases and J by 2 bases, with 15 bases of the junction left unmatched. CDR1 and CDR2 from the germline V gene are MGHRA and YSYEKL. CDR3 residues: CASSHPDRTGRGPGANVLTF. Here the CDR3 DNA reads TGCGCCAGCAGCCATCCTGACCGGACAGGGAGAGGACCTGGGGCCAACGTCCTGACTTTC.

The CDR3 sequence is CASSLFLAGGPNEQFF. The CDR3 nucleotides read TGTGCCAGCAGCTTATTTCTAGCGGGGGGCCCTAATGAGCAGTTCTTC. The chain carries TRBV7-9 and TRBJ2-1; 11 positions agree with TRBD2. The CDR3 sequence is 16 residues long. Germline loops: CDR1 SEHNR, CDR2 FQNEAQ (reference sequence). With 2 bases clipped from V and 7 bases from J, the junction kept 7 bases outside the gene matches.

This clone was detected a few times. J is TRBJ2-7 and V is TRBV11-2; D remains unclear. The V and J ends lost 4 bases and 1 base respectively, with 5 bases between them. CDR1 SGHAT and CDR2 FQNNGV come from the germline V gene. The CDR3 length is 12 residues. CDR3: CASSSESYEQYF. The DNA for the CDR3 is TGTGCCAGCAGCTCGGAGTCCTACGAGCAGTACTTC.

The CDR3 region has the DNA TGTGCCAGCAGCTCATCGACAGGGAGCTCCTATAATTCACCCCTCCACTTT. It translates to CASSSSTGSSYNSPLHF. V and J are TRBV5-4 and TRBJ1-6, with 7 bases that match TRBD1. The CDR3 is 17 amino acids. Trimming removed 3 bases from V and 0 bases from J; junction bases left unmatched: 6. Germline V gives CDR1 SGHNT, CDR2 YYREEE (reference sequence).

The rearrangement uses TRBV7-2 and TRBJ2-5; the match to TRBD2 covers 7 bases. Germline CDR1 reads SGHTA; CDR2 reads FQGNSA. This CDR3 region has 16 residues. The junction had 11 bases not matched to a gene; V was cut back by 3 bases and J by 4 bases. CDR3 sequence (DNA): TGTGCCAGCAGCTTCCAGGGAGGGTCCATCGTAGAGACCCAGTACTTC. This encodes CASSFQGGSIVETQYF.

This chain joins TRBV9 and TRBJ2-2; D remains ambiguous. Trimming removed 0 bases at V and 1 base at J, with 7 bases between. CDR3 length: 15 amino acids. Germline values: CDR1 SGDLS, CDR2 YYNGEE. The CDR3 sequence: CASSVALQNTGELFF. The CDR3 DNA follows: TGTGCCAGCAGCGTAGCACTTCAGAACACCGGGGAGCTGTTTTTT.

The chain is built from TRBV27 and TRBJ2-1; 8 bases agree with TRBD1. The CDR3 covers 15 residues. Germline V gene sequence: CDR1 MNHEY, CDR2 SMNVEV (reference sequence). Trimming at V came to 6 bases and at J to 5 bases, leaving 9 bases not matched to a gene. The CDR3 is CASSDKTGEDNEQFF. The CDR3 nucleotides read TGTGCCAGCAGCGATAAGACAGGGGAGGACAATGAGCAGTTCTTC.